A single T cell receptor beta chain is shown here with its context. The CDR3 length is 13 residues. Per germline, CDR1 SQVTM and CDR2 ANQGSEA. Trimming shortened V by 4 bases and J by 1 base, and 10 bases separated the two germline ends. This entry is derived from a study of blood T cell repertoires in COVID-19. In the study overall: Nucleic acid was either cDNA or gDNA, and it came from T cells, B-cell-depleted T cells, or PBMCs.

The assay was immunoSEQ multiplex PCR, and TCRdb's table has in-frame clones only and misses some. The table shows 220,000 or so clones, with more than 65% occurring only once. Material: peripheral blood. The rearrangement links TRBV29-1 to TRBJ1-1, with D hard to call. The sequence came from a woman aged 80 or over with acute or convalescent COVID-19. CDR3 amino acids: CSVATPQNTEAFF. CDR3 bases: TGCAGCGTTGCGACACCTCAGAACACTGAAGCTTTCTTT.